Following are 11 T cell receptor beta chains from one sample sequenced in a study of cytomegalovirus exposure and HLA in healthy donors. This PCR relied on a set of 60 Vbeta primers and 13 Jbeta primers. Data came from immunoSEQ multiplex PCR; TCRdb stores just in-frame clones and leaves some out. The sample holds more than 90,000 clones, around 76% seen once. Sequencing was carried out using PBMCs. Receptors originate from a human donor in good health.

The rearrangement joins TRBV13 to TRBJ1-1, with D possibly TRBD1 on 6 matching bases. The V end was cut by 1 base, the J end by 0 bases, with 9 bases between. The CDR3 runs 15 residues. The germline V gene has CDR1 PRHDT and CDR2 FYEKMQ (reference sequence). This chain's CDR3 is CASSLDQGLNTEAFF. The CDR3 DNA reads TGTGCCAGCAGCTTAGATCAGGGGTTGAACACTGAAGCTTTCTTT.

The gene calls are TRBV4-2 and TRBJ2-1; 9 bases are a match to TRBD2. Per germline, CDR1 LGHNA and CDR2 YNFKEQ. V gave up 4 bases and J gave up 4 bases; unmatched junction bases: 8. The CDR3 spans 16 residues. The CDR3 protein is CASSRWSGGTYNEQFF. For the CDR3, the DNA is TGTGCCAGCAGCCGGTGGAGCGGGGGGACATACAATGAGCAGTTCTTC.

This clone was seen only once. J is TRBJ2-5 and V is TRBV6-6; 7 nucleotides agree with TRBD1. Germline CDR1 is MNHNY and CDR2 is SVGAGI (reference sequence). J gave up 1 base and V 7 bases, and 9 bases lay outside the gene matches. The CDR3 runs 15 residues. CDR3 amino acids: CASTLTGRSQETQYF. The CDR3, as DNA: TGTGCCAGCACCCTGACAGGGCGCTCCCAAGAGACCCAGTACTTC.

In regard to this clone: One junction end disagrees with the germline gene, perhaps due to a read error. The chain is built from TRBV11-2 and TRBJ1-6; 7 bases line up with TRBD1. There are 17 residues in the CDR3. Germline V lookup: CDR1 SGHAT, CDR2 FQNNGV. The CDR3 region has the DNA TGTGCCAGTAGCTTAGAAATGGACAGGAACTATAATTCACCCCTCCACTTT. This translates into CASSLEMDRNYNSPLHF.

This chain connects TRBV5-5 to TRBJ2-2; D not certain. In germline, CDR1 is SGHKS, CDR2 YYEKEE (reference sequence). V was cut by 4 bases and J by 0 bases, with 13 bases left in between. The CDR3 consists of 16 residues. CDR3 region: CASSAIARSNTGELFF. In nucleotides, the CDR3 is TGTGCCAGCAGCGCAATCGCTAGATCGAACACCGGGGAGCTGTTTTTT.

This clone was picked up a small number of times. This chain connects TRBV18 to TRBJ1-4; 9 bases match TRBD1. Germline V gene lookup returns CDR1 KGHSH and CDR2 LQKENI. The junction had 15 bases not matched to a gene; V was cut back by 2 bases and J by 8 bases. The length of the CDR3 is 18 residues. The CDR3, as DNA: TGTGCCAGCTCACCAGGACCGGGACAGGGTTCTTTCGGAGAAAAACTGTTTTTT. This encodes CASSPGPGQGSFGEKLFF. Variable domain in full (rest from reference TRBV18 and TRBJ1-4): NAGVMQNPRHLVRRRGQEARLRCSPMKGHSHVYWYRQLPEEGLKFMVYLQKENIIDESGMPKERFSAEFPKEGPSILRIQQVVRGDSAAYFCASSPGPGQGSFGEKLFFGSGTQLSVL.

This clone was recorded once. This sample also contains other DNA sequences that code for the same CDR3. The chain combines TRBV5-1 with TRBJ1-1; D may be TRBD1 (6 bases). This CDR3 comprises 17 residues. Germline assignment: CDR1 SGHRS and CDR2 YFSETQ. V was trimmed by 0 bases and J by 4 bases, leaving 19 bases between them. DNA of the CDR3: TGCGCCAGCAGCTTGGCCGTGGCGGGGGGCCTTGGCACTGAAGCTTTCTTT. This encodes CASSLAVAGGLGTEAFF.

The rearrangement uses TRBV7-2 and TRBJ2-1, with D maybe TRBD2 (6 bases). CDR1 SGHTA and CDR2 FQGNSA come from the germline V gene. CDR3 length: 16 amino acids. The V gene lost 6 bases and the J gene lost 1 base, with 16 bases spanning the gap. The CDR3 bases are TGTGCCAGCAGTCTCCTTGTGGGGGGATCCTACAATGAGCAGTTCTTC. It is translated as CASSLLVGGSYNEQFF.

Points on this clone: Within the sample, other DNA sequences also encode this same CDR3. The rearrangement joins TRBV2 to TRBJ2-5; 9 bases are shared with TRBD1. The CDR3 is 14 amino acids. The V gene's germline CDR1 is SNHLY and CDR2 FYNNEI. The trim removed 5 bases at V and 5 bases at J, leaving 6 bases unmatched. The CDR3 spells CASSSGTGRETQYF. The CDR3 region has the DNA TGTGCCAGCAGTTCTGGGACAGGGCGCGAGACCCAGTACTTC. The variable domain in full, with the rest retrieved from reference TRBV2 and TRBJ2-5, is EPEVTQTPSHQVTQMGQEVILRCVPISNHLYFYWYRQILGQKVEFLVSFYNNEISEKSEIFDDQFSVERPDGSNFTLKIRSTKLEDSAMYFCASSSGTGRETQYFGPGTRLLVL.

The CDR3 bases are TGTGCCAGCAGTTCATTCAGGGGGTCCTACGAGCAGTACTTC. Its protein product is CASSSFRGSYEQYF. The chain combines TRBV6-5 with TRBJ2-5; TRBD1 agrees at 7 bases. The J call may be wrong; the DNA end is better matched by TRBJ2-7. The V gene's germline CDR1 is MNHEY and CDR2 SVGAGI. The CDR3 runs to 14 residues.

This chain uses TRBV19 with TRBJ1-2; D is unresolved. Trimming removed 4 bases from V and 6 bases from J, with 21 bases in between. From germline, CDR1 is LNHDA and CDR2 SQIVND (reference sequence). CDR3 length equals 16 residues. CDR3 nucleotides: TGTGCCAGTAGTAAAGCCGGGTTGGGAGAGGCGGATGGCTACACCTTC. This encodes CASSKAGLGEADGYTF.